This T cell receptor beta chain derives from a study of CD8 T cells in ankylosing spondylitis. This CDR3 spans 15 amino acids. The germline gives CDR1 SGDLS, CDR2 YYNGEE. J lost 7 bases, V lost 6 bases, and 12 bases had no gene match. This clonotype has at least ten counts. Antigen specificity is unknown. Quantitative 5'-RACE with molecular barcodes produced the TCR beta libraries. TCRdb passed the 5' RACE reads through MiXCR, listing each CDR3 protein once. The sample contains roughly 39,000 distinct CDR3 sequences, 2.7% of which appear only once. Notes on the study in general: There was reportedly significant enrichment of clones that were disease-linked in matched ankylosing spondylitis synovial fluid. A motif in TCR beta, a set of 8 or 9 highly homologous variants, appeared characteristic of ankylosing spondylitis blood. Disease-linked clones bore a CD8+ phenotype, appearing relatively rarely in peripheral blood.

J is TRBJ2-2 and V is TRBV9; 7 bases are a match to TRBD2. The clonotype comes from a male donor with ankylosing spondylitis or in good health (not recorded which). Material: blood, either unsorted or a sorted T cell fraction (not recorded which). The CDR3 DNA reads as TGTGCCAGCAAAAACGGCCCAGCGGGATACGGGGAGCTGTTTTTT. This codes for CASKNGPAGYGELFF.